These 18 T cell receptor beta chains came from one sample sequenced in a study of metastatic and nonmetastatic thyroid tumors (dated by TCRdb to about 2020). The library was made by PCR. Sequencing instrument: Illumina HiSeq 4000. TCRdb reanalyzed the raw reads on its own, using fastp at Q25 for trimming and MiXCR for clone calling, and kept in-frame beta chains. The sample table holds 20,000 or so clones, of which less than 25% were seen once. The ten top clones hold 9% to 15% of the sample. None of the patients had been given any treatment before thyroid surgery. The specimen was tumor tissue. The receptors were gathered from a female donor with papillary thyroid cancer or a benign thyroid nodule (not recorded which). Some clones in this sample may be carry-over from other donors' samples.

This clone has at least ten counts. This chain connects TRBV27 to TRBJ2-1; 9 nucleotides match TRBD2. The CDR3 has 15 residues. Germline-derived CDR1 and CDR2 are MNHEY and SMNVEV (reference sequence). V shed 8 bases and J 10 bases; nucleotides not matched to a gene: 15. The CDR3 region has the DNA TGTGCCAGCTACTCCCCTAGCGGGAACCAAAGGGAGCAGTTCTTC. Translated, it gives CASYSPSGNQREQFF.

This clone counts as medium-sized. J is TRBJ2-7 and V is TRBV12-5; D may be TRBD1 (6 bases). This CDR3 region has 12 residues. Trimming shortened V by 4 bases and J by 5 bases, and 9 bases separated the two germline ends. Per the germline V gene, CDR1 is LGHNT and CDR2 is FRNRAP. The CDR3 sequence is CASGSNRDEQYF. The CDR3 DNA follows: TGTGCTAGTGGTTCCAACAGGGACGAGCAGTACTTC.

Remarks on this clone: One junction end does not reproduce the germline sequence, and a read error may be involved. This sequence joins TRBV5-1 and TRBJ2-7; 12 bases align to TRBD2. Germline V gene data show CDR1 as SGHRS and CDR2 as YFSETQ. This CDR3 is built from 15 residues. In DNA form, the CDR3 reads TGCGCCAGCCACCGGACTAGCGGGGAGACCTACGAGCAGCACTTC. It yields the protein CASHRTSGETYEQHF.

This clone appeared a few times. This chain uses TRBV2 with TRBJ2-1, with D maybe TRBD2 (6 bases). The length of the CDR3 is 15 residues. The V gene's germline CDR1 is SNHLY and CDR2 FYNNEI. V lost 4 bases and J 4 bases, leaving 14 bases between the germline ends. The CDR3 region has the DNA TGTGCCAGCAGTGCTCGGGAGAGCTCTTACAATGAGCAGTTCTTC. Amino acid sequence: CASSARESSYNEQFF.

Many counts were recorded for this clone. The gene calls are TRBV3-1 and TRBJ1-2; TRBD1 aligns across 7 bases. The germline V gene has CDR1 LGHDT and CDR2 YNNKEL (reference sequence). The CDR3 totals 14 residues. V was pared by 9 bases and J by 2 bases, with 9 bases of the junction left unmatched. The CDR3 loop is CASCNRGTNYGYTF. The CDR3, as DNA: TGTGCCAGTTGTAACAGGGGTACGAACTATGGCTACACCTTC. Full variable domain (rest looked up from reference TRBV3-1 and TRBJ1-2): DTAVSQTPKYLVTQMGNDKSIKCEQNLGHDTMYWYKQDSKKFLKIMFSYNNKELIINETVPNRFSPKSPDKAHLNLHINSLELGDSAVYFCASCNRGTNYGYTFGSGTRLTVV.

This clone has a count of ten or more. The chain recombines TRBV15 with TRBJ2-1, with 12 positions matching TRBD2. The germline V gene encodes CDR1 LNHNV and CDR2 YYDKDF (reference sequence). Trimming removed 5 bases from V and 7 bases from J; junction bases left unmatched: 6. This CDR3 is built from 15 residues. This CDR3 is CATSWTSGIGNEQFF. The DNA for the CDR3 is TGTGCCACCAGCTGGACTAGCGGGATAGGAAATGAGCAGTTCTTC.

In its sample, this clone was seen a few times. The chain joins TRBV20-1 to TRBJ2-7; perhaps TRBD2 as D (6 bases). The CDR3 contains 13 residues. Trimming left V 1 base short and J 2 bases short, with 9 bases between. In germline, CDR1 is DFQATT, CDR2 SNEGSKA (reference sequence). DNA for the CDR3: TGCAGTGCTAGAGTCGGAGGGGCCTACGAGCAGTACTTC. Translating it yields CSARVGGAYEQYF.

The sample holds a few counts of this clone. This chain connects TRBV24-1 to TRBJ2-2, with TRBD1 identical over 11 bases. CDR3 size: 13 residues. V lost 9 bases, J lost 6 bases, and 2 bases stayed unmatched. From germline, CDR1 is KGHDR and CDR2 SFDVKD. Here the CDR3 DNA reads TGTGCCACCGGGACAGGGGGTTCCGGGGAGCTGTTTTTT. This codes for CATGTGGSGELFF.

This clone was picked up many times. CDR3 protein: CASSSTGGSYEQYF. The CDR3 DNA reads as TGCGCCAGCAGCTCTACAGGTGGATCTTACGAGCAGTACTTC. The gene calls are TRBV5-1 and TRBJ2-7; possibly TRBD1 for D (5 bases). The V end lost 3 bases, the J end lost 4 bases, and 14 bases lay between the germline ends. The CDR3 has 14 residues. Germline-derived CDR1 and CDR2 are SGHRS and YFSETQ.

This clone is deemed medium-sized. This chain links TRBV28 with TRBJ2-7, with 8 bases lining up with TRBD1. The CDR3 covers 14 residues. CDR1 and CDR2 (germline): MDHEN, SYDVKM. V was clipped by 2 bases and J by 1 base; unmatched bases: 1. CDR3 in amino acids: CASSLTGGSYEQYF. The CDR3 DNA reads as TGTGCCAGCAGTTTAACAGGGGGGTCCTACGAGCAGTACTTC.

There are many counts of this clone. The chain employs TRBV5-7 and TRBJ1-6; 7 nucleotides line up with TRBD1. TRBV5-7 is an open reading frame, and its role is uncertain. The CDR3 runs to 13 residues. V was pared by 2 bases and J by 8 bases, with 1 base of the junction left unmatched. The CDR3 DNA follows: TGTGCCAGCAGCTTAACAGGGGATTCACCCCTCCACTTT. This translates into CASSLTGDSPLHF.

Of note for this clone: Other DNA sequences within the sample encode an identical CDR3. The gene calls are TRBV20-1 and TRBJ2-3; 11 bases map to TRBD2. The germline V gene encodes CDR1 DFQATT and CDR2 SNEGSKA (reference sequence). The CDR3 totals 17 residues. V gave up 0 bases and J gave up 4 bases; unmatched junction bases: 9. The DNA for the CDR3 is TGCAGTGCTAGAGATTCGACTAGCGGGATTAGGGCAGATACGCAGTATTTT. Its translation is CSARDSTSGIRADTQYF.

This clone was counted ten times or more. The V and J genes are TRBV5-1 and TRBJ2-6; 8 bases align to TRBD1. With 0 bases clipped from V and 0 bases from J, the junction kept 8 bases outside the gene matches. CDR3 size: 19 residues. Germline CDR1 reads SGHRS; CDR2 reads YFSETQ. In DNA form, the CDR3 reads TGCGCCAGCAGCTTGGTGATCCGAGGACAGGGCTCTGGGGCCAACGTCCTGACTTTC. Protein product: CASSLVIRGQGSGANVLTF.

This clone has at least ten counts. A much larger clone lies one base from this, so it may be a read error. Other DNA sequences in the sample encode the same CDR3. The J gene is TRBJ1-3, the V gene TRBV6-1; D not certain. Germline CDR1 is MNHNS and CDR2 is SASEGT. This CDR3 contains 15 residues. The V and J ends lost 5 bases and 1 base respectively, with 12 bases between them. CDR3 amino acids: CASSPLEGSGNTIYF. DNA for the CDR3: TGTGCCAGCAGTCCTTTGGAGGGTTCTGGAAACACCATATATTTT.

This clone has a handful of counts. The chain uses TRBV6-1 and TRBJ1-3; TRBD1 agrees at 7 bases. Trimming cost V 6 bases and J 4 bases; bases outside gene matches: 6. Per the germline V gene, CDR1 is MNHNS and CDR2 is SASEGT. This CDR3 spans 14 amino acids. The CDR3 reads CASSFTGVGNTIYF. The DNA of the CDR3 is TGTGCCAGCAGCTTCACAGGGGTCGGAAACACCATATATTTT.

The chain links TRBV11-1 to TRBJ2-3; TRBD2 might be the D (7 bases). Germline assignment: CDR1 SGHAT and CDR2 FQDESV (reference sequence). The CDR3 contains 15 residues. V was pared by 4 bases and J by 4 bases, with 15 bases between. The CDR3 region is CASSSSGAGADTQYF. In nucleotides, the CDR3 is TGTGCCAGCAGCTCGAGCGGGGCAGGGGCAGATACGCAGTATTTT.

The rearrangement uses TRBV7-9 and TRBJ2-1, with unresolved D. This CDR3 region has 14 residues. Deletions cut 4 bases from V and 3 bases from J, with 10 bases between. Germline V gene lookup returns CDR1 SEHNR and CDR2 FQNEAQ (reference sequence). This chain's CDR3 is CASSSPLNYNEQFF. The CDR3 DNA is TGTGCCAGCAGCTCCCCCCTTAACTACAATGAGCAGTTCTTC.

This clone occurred many times. The gene calls are TRBV5-1 and TRBJ2-7; no firm D call. Germline V gene sequence: CDR1 SGHRS, CDR2 YFSETQ. The CDR3 loop spans 12 amino acids. Trimming stripped 4 bases from V and 1 base from J, with 6 bases between. CDR3 sequence: CASSATSYEQYF. The CDR3 DNA is TGCGCCAGCAGCGCCACTTCCTACGAGCAGTACTTC.